This is a list of T cell receptor beta chains from one sample in a study of vaccination and CD4 T cells after COVID-19. These receptors have no known antigen. TCRdb re-called the PCR reads through MiXCR, storing one row per CDR3 protein. Of roughly 12,000 distinct CDR3 sequences listed, roughly 69% are singletons. This sample comprised CD4+ T cells from blood, cultured in vitro, obtained before SARS-CoV-2 vaccination. The receptors stem from a human donor who had recovered from COVID-19. Each CDR3 is given with its conserved first and last residue. A D gene is named only where the DNA matches it firmly. Where a row states a size, it is once, few, many or the class of an expanded clone; other rows omit it.

v_gene	d_gene	j_gene	abundance	len	CDR3aa	CDR3nt
TRBV6-1	NA	TRBJ1-5	NA	15	CASSRDGPYNQPQHF	TGTGCCAGCAGCAGGGACGGACCCTACAATCAGCCCCAGCATTTT
TRBV10-3	NA	TRBJ2-7	NA	17	CAISESSFRLPRGEQYF	TGTGCCATCAGTGAGTCGAGCTTTAGGCTTCCCCGCGGCGAGCAGTACTTC
TRBV14	TRBD1	TRBJ2-5	NA	16	CASSPRQGALGETQYF	TGTGCCAGCAGTCCCAGGCAGGGGGCATTGGGAGAGACCCAGTACTTC
TRBV12-3/TRBV12-4	TRBD1	TRBJ2-3	NA	14	CASSLGQGTDTQYF	TGTGCCAGCAGCCTTGGACAGGGGACAGATACGCAGTATTTT
TRBV19	TRBD1	TRBJ2-5	NA	16	CASSKPSGGGKETQYF	TGTGCCAGTAGCAAACCCTCAGGGGGCGGAAAGGAGACCCAGTACTTC
TRBV20-1	NA	TRBJ2-2	NA	14	CSARRGANTGELFF	TGCAGTGCTAGAAGGGGCGCGAACACCGGGGAGCTGTTTTTT
TRBV7-3	NA	TRBJ2-7	NA	15	CASSPMGGVAYEQYF	TGTGCCAGCAGCCCGATGGGAGGCGTGGCCTACGAGCAGTACTTC
TRBV30	NA	TRBJ2-2	NA	11	CACRVLGELFF	TGTGCCTGCAGGGTACTCGGGGAGCTGTTTTTT
TRBV6-2/TRBV6-3	NA	TRBJ1-2	NA	17	CASSSSIGTALNYGYTF	TGTGCCAGCAGTTCCTCGATCGGGACCGCCCTTAACTATGGCTACACCTTC
TRBV7-2	TRBD2	TRBJ2-1	NA	16	CASSLVPSGSYNEQFF	TGTGCCAGCAGCTTAGTGCCTAGCGGTTCCTACAATGAGCAGTTCTTC
TRBV20-1	TRBD2	TRBJ2-5	few	12	CRGLAGGETQYF	TGCAGGGGACTAGCGGGAGGAGAGACCCAGTACTTC
TRBV5-1	TRBD1	TRBJ1-1	few	16	CASSWTGGLMNTEAFF	TGCGCCAGCAGCTGGACAGGGGGCCTAATGAACACTGAAGCTTTCTTT
TRBV11-1	NA	TRBJ2-3	few	14	CASSLDPVVDTQYF	TGTGCCAGCAGCTTAGACCCCGTGGTAGATACGCAGTATTTT
TRBV6-5	NA	TRBJ2-5	few	17	CASSWEDYLVRQETQYF	TGTGCCAGCAGTTGGGAAGACTACCTTGTTCGCCAAGAGACCCAGTACTTC
TRBV19	NA	TRBJ1-2	NA	15	CASSTSSGELYGYTF	TGTGCCAGTAGTACCTCTTCAGGGGAACTCTATGGCTACACCTTC
TRBV6-2/TRBV6-3	NA	TRBJ1-2	NA	12	CASSADGYGYTF	TGTGCCAGCAGTGCGGACGGTTATGGCTACACCTTC
TRBV20-1	TRBD1	TRBJ2-5	NA	13	CSAQTDREETQYF	TGCAGTGCTCAAACGGACAGGGAAGAGACCCAGTACTTC
TRBV27	NA	TRBJ1-4	NA	13	CASSLSGDEKLFF	TGTGCCAGCAGTTTATCGGGGGACGAAAAACTGTTTTTT
TRBV6-1	TRBD2	TRBJ2-3	NA	15	CASSDLAGGSDTQYF	TGTGCCAGCAGCGACCTAGCGGGAGGGTCAGATACGCAGTATTTT
TRBV2	NA	TRBJ2-3	NA	13	CASEGGHADTQYF	TGTGCCAGCGAAGGTGGACACGCAGATACGCAGTATTTT
TRBV4-2	NA	TRBJ2-2	NA	15	CASSQVLGVTGELFF	TGTGCCAGCAGCCAAGTGTTAGGGGTCACCGGGGAGCTGTTTTTT
TRBV30	TRBD1	TRBJ1-2	NA	11	CAWDRVYGYTF	TGTGCCTGGGACAGGGTATATGGCTACACCTTC
TRBV6-1	TRBD1	TRBJ2-7	NA	15	CASSEDRALSYEQYF	TGTGCCAGCAGTGAGGACAGGGCCCTCTCCTACGAGCAGTACTTC
TRBV4-2	TRBD2	TRBJ2-2	NA	17	CASSPWTSGSSNGELFF	TGTGCCAGCAGCCCGTGGACTAGCGGGAGTTCGAACGGGGAGCTGTTTTTT
TRBV20-1	TRBD2	TRBJ2-2	NA	14	CSADLAGEAGELFF	TGCAGTGCGGACCTAGCGGGAGAAGCCGGGGAGCTGTTTTTT
TRBV27	TRBD1	TRBJ2-7	NA	14	CASRGPGQEVEQYF	TGTGCCAGCAGGGGACCGGGACAGGAGGTGGAGCAGTACTTC
TRBV21-1	NA	TRBJ2-7	NA	15	CASSKRRSPTNEQYF	TGTGCCAGCAGCAAACGGCGAAGCCCTACCAACGAGCAGTACTTC
TRBV20-1	NA	TRBJ1-2	NA	12	CSASTRNYGYTF	TGCAGTGCTAGTACGAGAAACTATGGCTACACCTTC
TRBV20-1	TRBD2	TRBJ2-7	few	14	CSAADSGSADEQYF	TGCAGTGCTGCTGATAGCGGGAGTGCCGACGAGCAGTACTTC
TRBV2	TRBD2	TRBJ2-1	NA	14	CASRSGRTYNEQFF	TGTGCCAGCAGGAGCGGGAGGACCTACAATGAGCAGTTCTTC
TRBV20-1	NA	TRBJ2-7	few	17	CSARDLGPQGPTYEQYF	TGCAGTGCTAGAGATCTTGGCCCGCAGGGGCCGACCTACGAGCAGTACTTC
TRBV20-1	TRBD1	TRBJ1-2	few	14	CSARGTGGNYGYTF	TGCAGTGCTAGGGGGACAGGGGGAAACTATGGCTACACCTTC
TRBV28	NA	TRBJ1-1	NA	14	CASSSRWPGAEAFF	TGTGCCAGCAGTTCCCGGTGGCCTGGGGCTGAAGCTTTCTTT
TRBV6-1	NA	TRBJ1-5	NA	15	CASSEVRADNQPQHF	TGTGCCAGCAGTGAAGTACGGGCGGACAATCAGCCCCAGCATTTT
TRBV20-1	NA	TRBJ2-3	NA	13	CSARDQVADTQYF	TGCAGTGCTAGAGATCAAGTAGCAGATACGCAGTATTTT
TRBV30	TRBD1	TRBJ2-3	NA	15	CAWTKQGVGTDTQYF	TGTGCCTGGACTAAACAGGGGGTTGGAACAGATACGCAGTATTTT
TRBV6-1	TRBD2	TRBJ2-3	NA	17	CASSQRGAGGRADTQYF	TGTGCCAGCAGTCAGAGAGGAGCGGGAGGGAGGGCAGATACGCAGTATTTT
TRBV21-1	NA	TRBJ2-4	few	17	CASSRSRSGTSDWGQYF	TGTGCCAGCAGCCGTTCACGATCCGGGACTAGCGATTGGGGTCAGTACTTC
TRBV7-9	NA	TRBJ2-5	NA	16	CASSLGGEGAQETQYF	TGTGCCAGCAGCTTAGGCGGGGAAGGGGCTCAAGAGACCCAGTACTTC
TRBV6-1	NA	TRBJ2-1	NA	16	CASTGGGQSSYNEQFF	TGTGCCAGCACGGGGGGTGGACAGAGCTCCTACAATGAGCAGTTCTTC
TRBV7-3	NA	TRBJ2-1	NA	13	CASSFSPGNEQFF	TGTGCCAGCAGCTTTTCTCCCGGGAATGAGCAGTTCTTC
TRBV19	NA	TRBJ1-1	few	15	CASRSWDGLNTEAFF	TGTGCCAGTAGATCATGGGACGGACTGAACACTGAAGCTTTCTTT
TRBV27	TRBD2	TRBJ2-3	few	14	CASSSLAGENTQYF	TGTGCCAGCAGTTCACTAGCGGGAGAAAATACGCAGTATTTT
TRBV2	TRBD1	TRBJ1-5	NA	14	CASSPGGAGQPQHF	TGTGCCAGCAGCCCAGGGGGCGCAGGTCAGCCCCAGCATTTT
TRBV20-1	TRBD1	TRBJ1-2	NA	13	CSARHRDSYGYTF	TGCAGTGCTCGACACCGGGACAGCTATGGCTACACCTTC